These T cell receptor beta chains were read from a single sample in a study of OX40 agonist ivuxolimab in advanced cancers. Repertoires were generated with immunoSEQ multiplex PCR, while TCRdb's copy carries only in-frame clones and drops some. Of over 25,000 clones listed, around 74% are singletons. Sequenced material: CD4+ or CD8+ T cells sorted from blood, taken in a trial of the OX40 agonist ivuxolimab. These TCRs come from an adult with an advanced solid tumor such as melanoma, head and neck, liver or kidney cancer. Each CDR3 is given with its conserved first and last residue. The order of the fields is D gene, V gene, J gene, clone size, CDR3 protein, CDR3 DNA. The D gene is left open where the match is weak. Size is omitted from some rows. Given values are once, few, many or a class for expanded clones.

D gene: NA; V gene: TRBV28; J gene: TRBJ1-3; clone size: NA; CDR3 protein: CASSPPPGSGNTIYF; CDR3 DNA: TGTGCCAGCAGTCCTCCCCCGGGCTCTGGAAACACCATATATTTT
D gene: NA; V gene: TRBV5-6; J gene: TRBJ1-4; clone size: NA; CDR3 protein: CASSFWGEKLFF; CDR3 DNA: TGTGCCAGCAGCTTTTGGGGAGAAAAACTGTTTTTT
D gene: NA; V gene: TRBV19; J gene: TRBJ1-5; clone size: NA; CDR3 protein: CASNEPRGSNQPQHF; CDR3 DNA: TGTGCCAGTAATGAACCAAGGGGGAGCAATCAGCCCCAGCATTTT
D gene: NA; V gene: TRBV4-2; J gene: TRBJ2-1; clone size: NA; CDR3 protein: CASSQESGINEQFF; CDR3 DNA: TGTGCCAGCAGCCAAGAATCGGGTATCAATGAGCAGTTCTTC
D gene: NA; V gene: TRBV2; J gene: TRBJ2-5; clone size: NA; CDR3 protein: CASITIRSQETQYF; CDR3 DNA: TGTGCCAGCATCACCATTCGGTCCCAAGAGACCCAGTACTTC
D gene: NA; V gene: TRBV10-3; J gene: TRBJ1-1; clone size: medium-sized; CDR3 protein: CAISERTRDTEAFF; CDR3 DNA: TGTGCCATCAGTGAGCGAACTAGGGACACTGAAGCTTTCTTT
D gene: NA; V gene: TRBV9; J gene: TRBJ2-3; clone size: NA; CDR3 protein: CASSVATGVYYTQYF; CDR3 DNA: TGTGCCAGCAGCGTAGCGACGGGGGTTTATTATACGCAGTATTTT
D gene: NA; V gene: TRBV6-9; J gene: TRBJ2-1; clone size: NA; CDR3 protein: CASSSNRDSNEQFF; CDR3 DNA: TGTGCCAGCAGTTCGAACAGGGATAGCAATGAGCAGTTCTTC
D gene: TRBD2; V gene: TRBV4-1; J gene: TRBJ2-1; clone size: few; CDR3 protein: CASSPTDTSGVSYNEQFF; CDR3 DNA: TGCGCCAGCAGCCCAACCGATACTAGCGGAGTCTCCTACAATGAGCAGTTCTTC
D gene: TRBD2; V gene: TRBV7-9; J gene: TRBJ2-1; clone size: NA; CDR3 protein: CASSRGLFGEQFF; CDR3 DNA: TGTGCCAGCAGTAGGGGACTATTTGGTGAGCAGTTCTTC
D gene: NA; V gene: TRBV27; J gene: TRBJ2-3; clone size: NA; CDR3 protein: CASSPHTDTQYF; CDR3 DNA: TGTGCCAGCAGTCCCCACACAGATACGCAGTATTTT
D gene: NA; V gene: TRBV2; J gene: TRBJ2-5; clone size: NA; CDR3 protein: CASRQKETQYF; CDR3 DNA: TGTGCCAGCAGGCAAAAAGAGACCCAGTACTTC
D gene: TRBD1; V gene: TRBV15; J gene: TRBJ1-4; clone size: NA; CDR3 protein: CATTVADRKNEKLFF; CDR3 DNA: TGTGCCACCACCGTCGCGGACAGGAAAAATGAAAAACTGTTTTTT
D gene: NA; V gene: TRBV6-5; J gene: TRBJ2-7; clone size: NA; CDR3 protein: CASSTTLSSEQYF; CDR3 DNA: TGTGCCAGCAGTACGACTCTTTCTAGCGAGCAGTACTTC
D gene: TRBD1; V gene: TRBV5-6; J gene: TRBJ1-5; clone size: NA; CDR3 protein: CASSPWTGGPEHSNQPQHF; CDR3 DNA: TGTGCCAGCAGCCCCTGGACAGGGGGCCCAGAACATAGCAATCAGCCCCAGCATTTT
D gene: NA; V gene: TRBV18; J gene: TRBJ2-5; clone size: NA; CDR3 protein: CASSPTKGQGGETQYF; CDR3 DNA: TGTGCCAGCTCACCAACGAAAGGCCAAGGAGGGGAGACCCAGTACTTC
D gene: NA; V gene: TRBV18; J gene: TRBJ2-1; clone size: few; CDR3 protein: CASSPWGNEQFF; CDR3 DNA: TGTGCCAGCTCACCTTGGGGGAATGAGCAGTTCTTC
D gene: NA; V gene: TRBV25-1; J gene: TRBJ1-2; clone size: few; CDR3 protein: CASSERILRTDTNYGYTF; CDR3 DNA: TGTGCCAGCAGTGAAAGGATTCTGAGGACAGACACTAACTATGGCTACACCTTC
D gene: NA; V gene: TRBV30; J gene: TRBJ2-5; clone size: NA; CDR3 protein: CAWSVRAGATQYF; CDR3 DNA: TGTGCCTGGAGCGTACGGGCCGGCGCGACCCAGTACTTC
D gene: NA; V gene: TRBV4-1; J gene: TRBJ1-5; clone size: few; CDR3 protein: CASSLAMSLIGQPQHF; CDR3 DNA: TGCGCCAGCAGCCTGGCAATGTCCTTAATTGGGCAGCCCCAGCATTTT
D gene: TRBD1; V gene: TRBV9; J gene: TRBJ2-7; clone size: NA; CDR3 protein: CASSTGTEFEQYF; CDR3 DNA: TGTGCCAGCAGCACCGGGACAGAGTTCGAGCAGTACTTC
D gene: NA; V gene: TRBV18; J gene: TRBJ2-3; clone size: NA; CDR3 protein: CASSAYQGRNTDTQYF; CDR3 DNA: TGTGCCAGCTCAGCCTATCAGGGCAGGAACACAGATACGCAGTATTTT